Following are 15 T cell receptor beta chains from one sample sequenced in a study of shared clonotypes between healthy human individuals. Naive CD8 cells were CD45RO-negative, positively selected for CCR7, excluding terminally differentiated effector memory CD45RA+ cells. Assay used: immunoSEQ multiplex PCR; TCRdb lists only in-frame clones, some missing. The table has roughly 2 million clones, over 85% seen once; the top ten hold 0.9% to 1.4%. The sequenced sample was naive CD8+ T cells sorted from blood. These TCRs come from a man in his late teens or twenties in good health.

The chain couples TRBV6-1 to TRBJ1-5; D remains ambiguous. Germline loops: CDR1 MNHNS, CDR2 SASEGT. V gave up 3 bases and J gave up 9 bases, with 6 bases separating them. This CDR3 spans 11 amino acids. In DNA, the CDR3 is TGTGCCAGCAGTGAGGGGTGGCCCCAGCATTTT. Translating it yields CASSEGWPQHF.

This chain uses TRBV4-1 with TRBJ1-2; the match to TRBD1 covers 7 bases. Per the germline V gene, CDR1 is MGHRA and CDR2 is YSYEKL. Unmatched junction bases numbered 6, after V lost 2 bases and J lost 3 bases. The CDR3 is 15 residues long. DNA of the CDR3: TGCGCCAGCAGCCAACGACAGGGTTTACACTATGGCTACACCTTC. Amino acids: CASSQRQGLHYGYTF.

The chain employs TRBV4-1 and TRBJ2-1; D is unclear. This CDR3 has 13 residues. The germline gives CDR1 MGHRA, CDR2 YSYEKL. V lost 0 bases, J lost 8 bases, and 8 bases lay in between. In DNA, the CDR3 is TGCGCCAGCAGCCAAGATTTGGCGCATGAGCAGTTCTTC. It translates to CASSQDLAHEQFF.

The rearrangement links TRBV4-1 to TRBJ1-1; D unresolved. This CDR3 spans 15 amino acids. Trimming stripped 2 bases from V and 4 bases from J, with 14 bases between. The germline CDR1 and CDR2 sequences are MGHRA and YSYEKL. The CDR3 DNA sequence: TGCGCCAGCAGCCAATCGGCCATGTTGGGCACTGAAGCTTTCTTT. This codes for CASSQSAMLGTEAFF.

The rearrangement links TRBV27 to TRBJ2-1, with TRBD2 matching 7 bases. CDR1 MNHEY and CDR2 SMNVEV come from the germline V gene (reference sequence). J gave up 0 bases and V 3 bases, and 5 bases lay outside the gene matches. The CDR3 extends over 16 amino acids. CDR3 sequence reads: CASSFLGGSSYNEQFF. CDR3 sequence (DNA): TGTGCCAGCAGTTTCCTTGGCGGGAGCTCCTACAATGAGCAGTTCTTC.

As concerns this clone: This CDR3 is also generated by other DNA sequences in the sample. This chain links TRBV10-3 with TRBJ2-7, with 8 positions matching TRBD2. J lost 0 bases, V lost 0 bases, and 4 bases had no gene match. The CDR3 runs to 16 residues. The germline CDR1 and CDR2 sequences are ENHRY and SYGVKD. The CDR3 loop is CAISESSGTLSYEQYF. The CDR3 coding sequence is TGTGCCATCAGTGAGTCTAGCGGGACCCTCTCCTACGAGCAGTACTTC.

J is TRBJ2-2 and V is TRBV7-2; D remains unclear. The germline gives CDR1 SGHTA, CDR2 FQGNSA. Trimming cost V 5 bases and J 1 base, with 2 bases left between them. This CDR3 has 12 residues. The CDR3 spells CASSENTGELFF. In DNA, the CDR3 is TGTGCCAGCAGCGAGAACACCGGGGAGCTGTTTTTT.

The chain links TRBV25-1 to TRBJ2-7; D call uncertain. The CDR3 has 13 residues. The germline V gene encodes CDR1 MGHDK and CDR2 SYGVNS. Trimming removed 4 bases from V and 4 bases from J, with 11 bases in between. The CDR3 is CASSGYLSYEQYF. CDR3 nucleotide sequence: TGTGCCAGCAGTGGCTACCTCAGTTACGAGCAGTACTTC.

The gene calls are TRBV7-9 and TRBJ2-7, with TRBD2 identical over 9 bases. Germline lookup yields CDR1 SEHNR and CDR2 FQNEAQ (reference sequence). The J segment lost 0 bases and the V segment lost 5 bases, leaving 8 bases of the junction unmatched. The CDR3 totals 16 residues. The CDR3 nucleotides are TGTGCCAGCAGCCAGAGACTAGCGGCGAACTCCTACGAGCAGTACTTC. Its protein product is CASSQRLAANSYEQYF.

The chain combines TRBV6-5 with TRBJ1-2; 10 bases line up with TRBD1. Losses at the gene ends were 0 bases for V and 3 bases for J; bases not matched to a gene: 4. Germline loops: CDR1 MNHEY, CDR2 SVGAGI. This CDR3 has 16 residues. CDR3 amino acids: CASSYSATGGDYGYTF. DNA for the CDR3: TGTGCCAGCAGTTACTCCGCGACAGGGGGCGACTATGGCTACACCTTC.

On this clone itself: This sample also contains other DNA sequences that code for the same CDR3. The chain carries TRBV27 and TRBJ2-7; 9 nucleotides agree with TRBD2. Germline-derived CDR1 and CDR2 are MNHEY and SMNVEV (reference sequence). V gave up 2 bases and J gave up 3 bases; unmatched junction bases: 2. The CDR3 is 14 amino acids. The CDR3 DNA follows: TGTGCCAGCAGTTTAGGTAGCGGGGGCTACGAGCAGTACTTC. Its protein product is CASSLGSGGYEQYF.

The chain employs TRBV19 and TRBJ2-7; 8 nucleotides line up with TRBD2. Germline V CDR1 and CDR2: LNHDA, SQIVND (reference sequence). The V and J ends lost 5 bases and 2 bases, in that order; junction bases with no gene match: 2. This CDR3 has 13 amino acids. CDR3 bases: TGTGCCAGTAGTCGGGGGGGGCCCTACGAGCAGTACTTC. Protein product: CASSRGGPYEQYF.

The V and J genes are TRBV18 and TRBJ2-7; D remains ambiguous. CDR1 is KGHSH and CDR2 is LQKENI in the germline V gene. V lost 6 bases to trimming and J lost 2 bases, with 11 bases between them. This CDR3 is 13 amino acids long. CDR3 sequence: CASSPAATYEQYF. The CDR3 coding sequence is TGTGCCAGCTCCCCGGCGGCAACCTACGAGCAGTACTTC. Based on the CDR3 plus reference TRBV18 and TRBJ2-7, the full variable domain is NAGVMQNPRHLVRRRGQEARLRCSPMKGHSHVYWYRQLPEEGLKFMVYLQKENIIDESGMPKERFSAEFPKEGPSILRIQQVVRGDSAAYFCASSPAATYEQYFGPGTRLTVT.

The V and J genes are TRBV4-3 and TRBJ2-7; D may match TRBD1 or TRBD2 (6 bases each). The V end was cut by 0 bases, the J end by 0 bases, with 15 bases between. The germline V gene encodes CDR1 LGHNA and CDR2 YSLEER. The CDR3 is made up of 17 amino acids. As DNA, the CDR3 is TGCGCCAGCAGCCAAGATCGGGGGCTAGCGAGCTCCTACGAGCAGTACTTC. It yields the protein CASSQDRGLASSYEQYF.

This rearrangement joins TRBV2 to TRBJ2-5; 12 bases are a match to TRBD2. With 2 bases clipped from V and 0 bases from J, the junction kept 10 bases outside the gene matches. Germline loops: CDR1 SNHLY, CDR2 FYNNEI. There are 19 residues in the CDR3. CDR3 nucleotides: TGTGCCAGCAGTGAAAGAGGGCTAGCGGGGGGGCCTGACCAAGAGACCCAGTACTTC. Protein product: CASSERGLAGGPDQETQYF.